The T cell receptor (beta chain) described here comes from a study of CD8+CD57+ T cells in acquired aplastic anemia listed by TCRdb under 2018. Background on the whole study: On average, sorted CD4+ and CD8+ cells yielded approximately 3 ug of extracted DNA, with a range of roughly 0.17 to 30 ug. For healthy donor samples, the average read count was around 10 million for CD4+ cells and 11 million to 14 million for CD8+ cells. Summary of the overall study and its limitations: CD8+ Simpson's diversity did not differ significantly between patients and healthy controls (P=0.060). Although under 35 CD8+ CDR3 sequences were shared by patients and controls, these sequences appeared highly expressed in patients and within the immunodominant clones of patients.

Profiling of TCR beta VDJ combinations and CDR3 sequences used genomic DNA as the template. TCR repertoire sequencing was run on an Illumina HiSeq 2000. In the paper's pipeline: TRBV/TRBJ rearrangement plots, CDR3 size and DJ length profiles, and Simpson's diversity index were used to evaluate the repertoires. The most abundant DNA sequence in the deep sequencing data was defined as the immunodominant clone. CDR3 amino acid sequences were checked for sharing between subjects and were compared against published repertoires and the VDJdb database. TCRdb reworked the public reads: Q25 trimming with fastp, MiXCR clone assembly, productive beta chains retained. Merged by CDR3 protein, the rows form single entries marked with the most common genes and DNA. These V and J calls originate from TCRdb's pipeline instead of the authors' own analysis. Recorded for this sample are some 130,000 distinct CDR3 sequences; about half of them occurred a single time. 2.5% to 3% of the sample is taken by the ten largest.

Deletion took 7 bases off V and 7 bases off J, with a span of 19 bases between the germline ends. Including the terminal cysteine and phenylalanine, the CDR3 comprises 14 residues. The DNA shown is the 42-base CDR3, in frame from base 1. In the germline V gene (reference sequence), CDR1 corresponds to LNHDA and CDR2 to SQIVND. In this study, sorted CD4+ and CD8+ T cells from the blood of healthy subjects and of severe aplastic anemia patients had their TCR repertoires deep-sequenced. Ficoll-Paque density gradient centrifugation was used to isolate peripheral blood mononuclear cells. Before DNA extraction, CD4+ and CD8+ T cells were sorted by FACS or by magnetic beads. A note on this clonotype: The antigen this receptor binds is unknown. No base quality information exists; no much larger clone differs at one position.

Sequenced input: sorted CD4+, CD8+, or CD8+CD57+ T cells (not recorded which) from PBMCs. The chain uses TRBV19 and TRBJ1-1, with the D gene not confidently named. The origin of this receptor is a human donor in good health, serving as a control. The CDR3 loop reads CASTPGIVGNEAFF. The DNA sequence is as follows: TGTGCCAGTACCCCAGGCATCGTAGGGAATGAAGCTTTCTTT.